The clone carrying this TCR beta chain was observed a handful of times. The source of the sample is a study of blood T cell repertoires in COVID-19. Study at large: From T cells, B-cell-depleted T cells, or PBMCs came the material, which was cDNA or gDNA.

Enrolled through a virtual design, the participants were between roughly 18 and 90 years of age and came from some 25 US areas. In assigning cohorts, the study relied on participant-reported clinical history. Using immunoSEQ multiplex PCR, the repertoire was profiled, and TCRdb retains in-frame clones only, with some absent. The table records over 350,000 clones, roughly 90% of them present only once. The receptor's source is a woman in her 30s with acute COVID-19. The specimen was PBMCs or T cells enriched from blood (not recorded which).

The CDR3 DNA follows: TGTGCCAGCAGGCGACGACTAGCGGGGGGACCACCGAACACCGGGGAGCTGTTTTTT. Translated, it gives CASRRRLAGGPPNTGELFF. V gene TRBV6-4 combines with J gene TRBJ2-2, with 13 bases aligning to TRBD2. In germline, CDR1 is MRHNA, CDR2 SNTAGT. V was clipped by 6 bases and J by 0 bases; unmatched bases: 10. CDR3 size: 19 residues.